This T cell receptor beta chain was sequenced in a study of T cells in Graves' hyperthyroidism and ophthalmopathy. The TCR beta CDR3 regions underwent amplification using RNA transcripts as the source. HTBI primers were the set used in a first-round RT-PCR of the TCR CDR3. TCRdb ran MiXCR on the multiplex PCR reads and lists one entry per CDR3 protein. The sample has about 420,000 distinct CDR3 sequences, roughly 13% seen once. A few counts support this clonotype. With 1 base clipped from V and 4 bases from J, the junction kept 9 bases outside the gene matches. Germline lookup yields CDR1 SGDLS and CDR2 YYNGEE. The CDR3 has 18 amino acids.

The chain joins TRBV9 to TRBJ2-3, with 13 positions matching TRBD2. This sequence originates from a young woman with Graves' hyperthyroidism. Sequencing input: blood. The CDR3 nucleotides are TGTGCCAGCAGCGTATCGGGGACTAGCGGGAACCCCTCAGATACGCAGTATTTT. Protein sequence: CASSVSGTSGNPSDTQYF.